The 20 T cell receptor beta chains below were found in one sample sequenced in a study of control samples from healthy donors and cancer patients. Profiled with immunoSEQ multiplex PCR; TCRdb holds only in-frame clones, not every one. The sample holds roughly 100,000 clones, 83% seen once. The sample comprised blood. Receptor source: a woman between 45 and 60 years old in good health.

The chain carries TRBV7-2 and TRBJ2-1; 10 bases are shared with TRBD2. The CDR3 is 15 residues long. Germline V gene data show CDR1 as SGHTA and CDR2 as FQGNSA. Trimming cost V 2 bases and J 7 bases; bases outside gene matches: 5. CDR3 loop: CASSLKRGGNNEQFF. In DNA, the CDR3 is TGTGCCAGCAGCTTAAAGCGGGGGGGTAATAATGAGCAGTTCTTC. Based on the CDR3 plus reference TRBV7-2 and TRBJ2-1, the full variable domain is GAGVSQSPSNKVTEKGKDVELRCDPISGHTALYWYRQSLGQGLEFLIYFQGNSAPDKSGLPSDRFSAERTGGSVSTLTIQRTQQEDSAVYLCASSLKRGGNNEQFFGPGTRLTVL.

V and J are TRBV6-1 and TRBJ2-7; maybe TRBD1 (6 bases). The germline V gene has CDR1 MNHNS and CDR2 SASEGT. This CDR3 has 16 amino acids. Trimming pared 4 bases from V and 2 bases from J, leaving 18 bases between. The CDR3 coding sequence is TGTGCCAGCAGTGGAACTAGACAGGCAAATCCCTACGAGCAGTACTTC. Protein product: CASSGTRQANPYEQYF.

This rearrangement joins TRBV5-1 to TRBJ2-2, with D hard to call. This CDR3 region has 13 residues. Per germline, CDR1 SGHRS and CDR2 YFSETQ. V lost 2 bases, J lost 7 bases, and 9 bases lay in between. The CDR3 loop is CASSFSGDGELFF. CDR3 sequence (DNA): TGCGCCAGCAGCTTTTCGGGCGACGGGGAGCTGTTTTTT.

The chain is built from TRBV15 and TRBJ2-7; D is unresolved. Trimming took off 0 bases at V and 3 bases at J, with 6 bases between the two ends. This CDR3 spans 13 amino acids. Germline assignment: CDR1 LNHNV and CDR2 YYDKDF (reference sequence). CDR3 bases: TGTGCCACCAGCAGAGATTTTAACTACGAGCAGTACTTC. Protein product: CATSRDFNYEQYF.

Only one count was recorded for this clone. The chain carries TRBV20-1 and TRBJ2-2; 8 positions agree with TRBD2. The V gene's germline CDR1 is DFQATT and CDR2 SNEGSKA (reference sequence). This CDR3 comprises 15 residues. V dropped 3 bases and J dropped 2; count of bases not matched to a gene: 5. The CDR3 DNA follows: TGCAGTGCTAGTAGAGCGGGGGCCAACACCGGGGAGCTGTTTTTT. As protein: CSASRAGANTGELFF.

This chain links TRBV6-2 or TRBV6-3 with TRBJ1-6; no definite D call. V shed 4 bases and J shed 0 bases, with 13 bases lying between them. The CDR3 is made up of 17 amino acids. The V gene's germline CDR1 is MNHEY and CDR2 SVGEGT. This CDR3 reads CASSLDGIFSYNSPLHF. CDR3 nucleotides: TGTGCCAGCAGTTTGGACGGAATTTTCTCCTATAATTCACCCCTCCACTTT.

The V gene is TRBV11-3, the J gene TRBJ1-1, with TRBD1 matching over 9 bases. Germline loops: CDR1 SGHNT, CDR2 YENEEA. Trimming took 1 base from V and 10 from J; bases not matched to a gene: 13. This CDR3 region has 16 residues. CDR3 nucleotides: TGTGCCAGCAGCTTAGCCGGGACAGGGATACCTAGGGGAGCTTTCTTT. It is translated as CASSLAGTGIPRGAFF. Using reference TRBV11-3 and TRBJ1-1 for the parts outside the CDR3, the full variable domain is EAGVVQSPRYKIIEKKQPVAFWCNPISGHNTLYWYLQNLGQGPELLIRYENEEAVDDSQLPKDRFSAERLKGVDSTLKIQPAELGDSAVYLCASSLAGTGIPRGAFFGQGTRLTVV.

The J gene is TRBJ1-2, the V gene TRBV30; 7 positions match TRBD1. V shed 3 bases, J shed 0 bases, and the junction held 7 bases outside the gene matches. In germline, CDR1 is GTSNPN, CDR2 SVGIG (reference sequence). The CDR3 totals 15 residues. This CDR3 is CAWSGRDRSNYGYTF. The CDR3 DNA is TGTGCCTGGAGCGGGCGGGACAGATCTAACTATGGCTACACCTTC.

The chain couples TRBV3-1 (or the pseudogene TRBV3-2) to TRBJ1-6; the D is unclear. With 4 bases removed from V and 8 bases from J, the gap between germline ends came to 12 bases. In germline, CDR1 is LGHDT, CDR2 YNNKEL (reference sequence). This CDR3 contains 14 residues. CDR3 region: CASSPSSSDSPLHF. CDR3 coding DNA: TGTGCCAGCAGCCCTAGTTCCTCAGATTCACCCCTCCACTTT.

The rearrangement links TRBV27 to TRBJ1-1, with 8 bases lining up with TRBD1. Germline V lookup: CDR1 MNHEY, CDR2 SMNVEV (reference sequence). This CDR3 has 14 amino acids. Trimming took 6 bases from V and 2 from J; bases not matched to a gene: 5. This CDR3 reads CASSEPGGNTEAFF. The CDR3 nucleotides read TGTGCCAGCAGCGAGCCAGGGGGCAACACTGAAGCTTTCTTT.

The rearrangement joins TRBV28 to TRBJ1-4; D is unresolved. Deletions cut 10 bases from V and 5 bases from J, with 11 bases between. Germline lookup yields CDR1 MDHEN and CDR2 SYDVKM. This CDR3 is 12 amino acids long. CDR3 sequence: CATARSNEKLFF. CDR3 in DNA: TGTGCCACCGCGCGGTCAAATGAAAAACTGTTTTTT.

The chain is built from TRBV15 and TRBJ1-5, with 12 positions matching TRBD1. V shed 5 bases, J shed 11 bases, and the junction held 10 bases outside the gene matches. CDR1 is LNHNV and CDR2 is YYDKDF in the germline V gene (reference sequence). The CDR3 is made up of 15 amino acids. DNA of the CDR3: TGTGCCACCAGCGGACCGGGACAGGGGGCTCGGGCCCAGCATTTT. Its translation: CATSGPGQGARAQHF. The variable domain in full, completed from reference TRBV15 and TRBJ1-5, reads DAMVIQNPRYQVTQFGKPVTLSCSQTLNHNVMYWYQQKSSQAPKLLFHYYDKDFNNEADTPDNFQSRRPNTSFCFLDIRSPGLGDTAMYLCATSGPGQGARAQHFGDGTRLSIL.

This clone was observed many times. The same CDR3 can be traced to other DNA sequences in this sample. The V call is TRBV5-1, the J call TRBJ1-1; no clear D. The ends were cut back, 1 base at V and 1 base at J, with 8 bases in the middle. The germline V gene encodes CDR1 SGHRS and CDR2 YFSETQ. CDR3 length: 14 amino acids. In DNA, the CDR3 is TGCGCCAGCAGCTTGACGGCCCGGAACACTGAAGCTTTCTTT. Translating gives CASSLTARNTEAFF.

The chain uses TRBV6-5 and TRBJ1-2; D remains unclear. The CDR3 sequence is 14 residues long. Germline V gives CDR1 MNHEY, CDR2 SVGAGI. The V end was cut by 7 bases, the J end by 1 base, with 13 bases between. This chain's CDR3 is CASNKGGSNYGYTF. CDR3 sequence (DNA): TGTGCCAGCAATAAAGGTGGAAGTAACTATGGCTACACCTTC.

The chain links TRBV6-2 or TRBV6-3 to TRBJ2-7; 7 bases align to TRBD1. J lost 1 base, V lost 5 bases, and 8 bases had no gene match. The CDR3 is made up of 15 amino acids. CDR1 is MNHEY and CDR2 is SVGEGT in the germline V gene. In DNA form, the CDR3 reads TGTGCCAGCAGTCTAGGGGGCGCAGGTTCCTACGAGCAGTACTTC. Translation gives CASSLGGAGSYEQYF.

V gene TRBV6-2 or TRBV6-3 combines with J gene TRBJ1-1; D might be TRBD1 (5 bases). Per the germline V gene, CDR1 is MNHEY and CDR2 is SVGEGT. The CDR3 sequence is 14 residues long. V lost 3 bases and J lost 5, with 13 bases in between. As DNA, the CDR3 is TGTGCCAGCAGTTATACAGGAGCCGGGACTGAAGCTTTCTTT. It is translated as CASSYTGAGTEAFF.

This clone was counted a few times. The rearrangement uses TRBV27 and TRBJ2-1; 15 bases map to TRBD2. The CDR3 is 17 residues long. From germline, CDR1 is MNHEY and CDR2 SMNVEV (reference sequence). V lost 6 bases, J lost 6 bases, and 9 bases stayed unmatched. The CDR3 region is CASRDRPGLAGGNEQFF. The CDR3 bases are TGTGCCAGCAGGGACAGACCGGGACTAGCGGGAGGCAATGAGCAGTTCTTC.

This chain links TRBV29-1 with TRBJ2-1; D not resolved. The V end lost 0 bases, the J end lost 6 bases, and 15 bases lay between the germline ends. CDR3 size: 15 residues. Germline CDR1 and CDR2: SQVTM and ANQGSEA. The CDR3 nucleotides read TGCAGCGTTGAAGATCCCTCCGGATCCCCCAATGAGCAGTTCTTC. Its translation is CSVEDPSGSPNEQFF.

Written as DNA, the CDR3 is TGTGCCAGCAGCTTGGGTCTGCAGGGGGCGTACACCGGGGAGCTGTTTTTT. Amino acid sequence: CASSLGLQGAYTGELFF. V usage is TRBV5-5 and J usage is TRBJ2-2; 8 positions match TRBD1. Germline trimming cut 0 bases from V and 3 bases from J; bases unmatched to any gene: 7. From germline, CDR1 is SGHKS and CDR2 YYEKEE (reference sequence). The CDR3 consists of 17 residues.

The chain recombines TRBV6-2 or TRBV6-3 with TRBJ2-5; possible D gene TRBD2, 7 bases. V lost 6 bases to trimming and J lost 1 base, with 18 bases between them. The CDR3 spans 16 residues. In germline, CDR1 is MNHEY, CDR2 SVGEGT. CDR3 protein: CASSRVGGRVQETQYF. As DNA, the CDR3 is TGTGCCAGCAGCCGGGTAGGGGGGAGGGTCCAAGAGACCCAGTACTTC.